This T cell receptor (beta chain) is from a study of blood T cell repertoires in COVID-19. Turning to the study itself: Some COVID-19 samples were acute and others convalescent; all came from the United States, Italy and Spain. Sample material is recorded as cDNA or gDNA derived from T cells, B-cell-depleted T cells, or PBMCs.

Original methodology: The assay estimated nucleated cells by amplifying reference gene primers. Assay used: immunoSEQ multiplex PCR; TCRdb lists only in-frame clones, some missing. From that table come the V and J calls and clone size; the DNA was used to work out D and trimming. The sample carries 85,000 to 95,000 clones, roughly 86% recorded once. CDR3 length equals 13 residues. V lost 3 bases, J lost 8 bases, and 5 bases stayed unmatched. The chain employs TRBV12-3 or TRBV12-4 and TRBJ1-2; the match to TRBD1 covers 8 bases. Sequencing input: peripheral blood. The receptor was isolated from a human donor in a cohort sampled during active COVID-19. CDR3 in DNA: TGTGCCAGCAGTTTGGGACAGGAAGGGGGCTACACCTTC. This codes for CASSLGQEGGYTF.